The T cell receptor (beta chain) under discussion was sequenced for a study of human T cells and chemical hapten exposure. General study points: Versus controls, significantly more large CDR3 similarity clusters arose from expanded TCRs. Patch test score rose with PT1 expanded TCR count, significant at thresholds 8, 16 and 32, not 4.

Between the trimmed V and J ends, which lost 7 bases and 4 bases, there was a span of 11 bases. The CDR3 length is 12 residues. CDR1 MNHEY and CDR2 SVGEGT come from the germline V gene. Stated time point: pre-sensitization, week 0. The treatment here: therapeutic diphenylcyclopropenone sensitization with weekly scalp DPC. Donation of samples came from alopecia patients who were 18 to 70 years old and suitable for DPC. Worth noting for this clonotype: Its antigen is as yet unknown.

One entry per CDR3 protein, called by TCRdb with MiXCR from the RACE reads. The data show about 120,000 distinct CDR3 sequences, roughly 14% seen once. Sequencing was performed on whole blood, taken in connection with sensitization to the hapten diphenylcyclopropenone (DPC). The clonotype originates from a young woman with alopecia areata. Some clones in this sample may be carry-over from other donors' samples. The J gene is TRBJ2-7, the V gene TRBV6-2 or TRBV6-3; a possible D gene is TRBD1 (5 bases). CDR3 sequence: CASKQTDYEQYF. In nucleotides, the CDR3 is TGTGCCAGCAAGCAGACAGATTACGAGCAGTACTTC.